A selection of T cell receptor beta chains follows, all from one sample in a study of neurological immune-mediated disorders. MiXCR, applied by TCRdb to the 5' RACE reads, yields one record per CDR3 protein. Seen here are tens of thousands of distinct CDR3 sequences, around 3% observed once, and the top ten hold about 3.5%. Sequencing was performed on PBMCs. The receptors derive from a man aged 40-50 years with multiple sclerosis. CDR3s include the opening cysteine and the closing phenylalanine or tryptophan. A D gene is named only where the DNA matches it firmly. Size is stated for part of the rows, as once, few or many counts, or as a class when the clone is expanded.

clone size: many
V gene: TRBV15
D gene: TRBD2
J gene: TRBJ2-7
CDR3 DNA: TGTGCCACCAGCAGAGATCCGGGACTAGCGCACGAGCAGTACTTC
CDR3 protein: CATSRDPGLAHEQYF

clone size: NA
V gene: TRBV5-1
D gene: NA
J gene: TRBJ2-3
CDR3 DNA: TGCGCCAGCAGCTTTGAGTTCACAGATACGCAGTATTTT
CDR3 protein: CASSFEFTDTQYF

clone size: many
V gene: TRBV12-3/TRBV12-4
D gene: NA
J gene: TRBJ1-1
CDR3 DNA: TGTGCCAGCAGTTTAGGGGCAGGTGGCACTGAAGCTTTCTTT
CDR3 protein: CASSLGAGGTEAFF

clone size: NA
V gene: TRBV7-9
D gene: NA
J gene: TRBJ2-7
CDR3 DNA: TGTGCCAGCAGCTCCCCCAGCGGCGGTTACTACGAGCAGTACTTC
CDR3 protein: CASSSPSGGYYEQYF

clone size: many
V gene: TRBV29-1
D gene: TRBD1
J gene: TRBJ1-2
CDR3 DNA: TGCAGCGTTGAAGCATCCACAGGGGGGGCAGCCTACACCTTC
CDR3 protein: CSVEASTGGAAYTF

clone size: many
V gene: TRBV5-5
D gene: NA
J gene: TRBJ1-5
CDR3 DNA: TGTGCCAGCAGCTTGGGGACTGGCGGTCAGCCCCAGCATTTT
CDR3 protein: CASSLGTGGQPQHF

clone size: many
V gene: TRBV11-2
D gene: NA
J gene: TRBJ1-1
CDR3 DNA: TGTGCCAGCAGCTTACAGGGAAGCACTATGAACACTGAAGCTTTCTTT
CDR3 protein: CASSLQGSTMNTEAFF

clone size: many
V gene: TRBV20-1
D gene: NA
J gene: TRBJ1-2
CDR3 DNA: TGCAGTGCTAGAGATGTGCGTTGGGGATCAGAATATGGCTACACCTTC
CDR3 protein: CSARDVRWGSEYGYTF

clone size: many
V gene: TRBV7-7
D gene: NA
J gene: TRBJ2-7
CDR3 DNA: TGTGCCAGCAGCTTAGCAGGGAGCCGACCCTACGAGCAGTACTTC
CDR3 protein: CASSLAGSRPYEQYF

clone size: many
V gene: TRBV2
D gene: NA
J gene: TRBJ2-3
CDR3 DNA: TGTGCCAGCAGTGACGTTGGCAAATCCACAGATACGCAGTATTTT
CDR3 protein: CASSDVGKSTDTQYF

clone size: many
V gene: TRBV3-1
D gene: NA
J gene: TRBJ1-5
CDR3 DNA: TGTGCCAGCAGCCAGAAAACGGGCAATCAGCCCCAGCATTTT
CDR3 protein: CASSQKTGNQPQHF

clone size: many
V gene: TRBV5-1
D gene: TRBD2
J gene: TRBJ2-1
CDR3 DNA: TGCGCCAGCAGCGCGCGGGGGAGGAACAATGAGCAGTTCTTC
CDR3 protein: CASSARGRNNEQFF

clone size: many
V gene: TRBV29-1
D gene: NA
J gene: TRBJ1-2
CDR3 DNA: TGCAGCGTTGGTGAAGAGTATGGCTACACCTTC
CDR3 protein: CSVGEEYGYTF

clone size: many
V gene: TRBV20-1
D gene: NA
J gene: TRBJ1-1
CDR3 DNA: TGCAGTGCTCTTAACCCGAACACTGAAGCTTTCTTT
CDR3 protein: CSALNPNTEAFF

clone size: many
V gene: TRBV5-1
D gene: NA
J gene: TRBJ2-2
CDR3 DNA: TGCGCCAGCAGGTGGATGAACACCGGGGAGCTGTTTTTT
CDR3 protein: CASRWMNTGELFF

clone size: many
V gene: TRBV20-1
D gene: NA
J gene: TRBJ2-7
CDR3 DNA: TGCAGTGCTAGAGACATAGGGTGGAAGGACGAGCAGTACTTC
CDR3 protein: CSARDIGWKDEQYF

clone size: many
V gene: TRBV9
D gene: NA
J gene: TRBJ2-5
CDR3 DNA: TGTGCCAGCAGCCCTCAACAGACCTTGGAGACCCAGTACTTC
CDR3 protein: CASSPQQTLETQYF

clone size: medium-sized
V gene: TRBV7-9
D gene: NA
J gene: TRBJ1-1
CDR3 DNA: TGTGCCGCCCGGGGGGGGAACACTGAAGCTTTCTTT
CDR3 protein: CAARGGNTEAFF

clone size: many
V gene: TRBV5-1
D gene: NA
J gene: TRBJ1-2
CDR3 DNA: TGCGCCAGCAGCGTGGGATCTTTCTATGGCTACACCTTC
CDR3 protein: CASSVGSFYGYTF

clone size: many
V gene: TRBV5-1
D gene: TRBD2
J gene: TRBJ2-3
CDR3 DNA: TGCGCCAGCAGCCAAGGACTAGCGGGAACGGATACGCAGTATTTT
CDR3 protein: CASSQGLAGTDTQYF

clone size: many
V gene: TRBV12-3/TRBV12-4
D gene: TRBD2
J gene: TRBJ2-1
CDR3 DNA: TGTGCCAGCAGTCCCGGGGGCGGGGGGTACAATGAGCAGTTCTTC
CDR3 protein: CASSPGGGGYNEQFF

clone size: many
V gene: TRBV5-1
D gene: TRBD1
J gene: TRBJ1-1
CDR3 DNA: TGCGCCAGCAGCGCGGGGAACAGGGGATATTCGGACACTGAAGCTTTCTTT
CDR3 protein: CASSAGNRGYSDTEAFF

clone size: many
V gene: TRBV6-2/TRBV6-3
D gene: NA
J gene: TRBJ2-7
CDR3 DNA: TGTGCCAGCAATAGTCTTGATGGGGAGCAGTACTTC
CDR3 protein: CASNSLDGEQYF

clone size: many
V gene: TRBV6-5
D gene: NA
J gene: TRBJ2-7
CDR3 DNA: TGTGCCAGCAGTTACTCTGCGGGAAGGTACGAGCAGTACTTC
CDR3 protein: CASSYSAGRYEQYF

clone size: many
V gene: TRBV5-1
D gene: NA
J gene: TRBJ1-1
CDR3 DNA: TGCGCCAGCAGCTTGGGACAGGCGAACACTGAAGCTTTCTTT
CDR3 protein: CASSLGQANTEAFF

clone size: many
V gene: TRBV6-1
D gene: NA
J gene: TRBJ1-5
CDR3 DNA: TGTGCCAGCAGTGACGGGACATTCTCCCCCAATCAGCCCCAGCATTTT
CDR3 protein: CASSDGTFSPNQPQHF

clone size: many
V gene: TRBV29-1
D gene: NA
J gene: TRBJ1-1
CDR3 DNA: TGCAGCGTTGAAGATCCTGGCCGGAACACTGAAGCTTTCTTT
CDR3 protein: CSVEDPGRNTEAFF

clone size: many
V gene: TRBV7-9
D gene: NA
J gene: TRBJ1-5
CDR3 DNA: TGTGCCAGCAGCTTAGGACAGTCCCAGCATTTT
CDR3 protein: CASSLGQSQHF

clone size: many
V gene: TRBV20-1
D gene: NA
J gene: TRBJ2-5
CDR3 DNA: TGCAGTGCTCAGGACTATCCAGAGACCCAGTACTTC
CDR3 protein: CSAQDYPETQYF

clone size: many
V gene: TRBV7-9
D gene: TRBD2
J gene: TRBJ2-7
CDR3 DNA: TGTGCCAGCAGCACCACGGGGGGAGTCCTTTCCTACGAGCAGTACTTC
CDR3 protein: CASSTTGGVLSYEQYF

clone size: many
V gene: TRBV20-1
D gene: TRBD1
J gene: TRBJ1-2
CDR3 DNA: TGCAGTGCTCGCAATATTCAGGACAGGGGATCACCGAATGGCTACACCTTC
CDR3 protein: CSARNIQDRGSPNGYTF